Given below is one T cell receptor (beta chain) in context. The sample comes from a study of blood T cell repertoires in COVID-19. TCRdb's table, derived via immunoSEQ multiplex PCR, lists solely in-frame clones and lacks some. The repertoire consists of 260,000 or so clones, with around 82% occurring once and the leading ten covering about 9.1%. Germline CDR1 reads MNHEY; CDR2 reads SVGAGI. Trimming removed 3 bases from V and 7 bases from J, with 18 bases in between. The CDR3 length is 15 residues. The receptor was isolated from a human donor in a cohort sampled during active COVID-19. This sequence joins TRBV6-5 and TRBJ1-2; tentative D call: TRBD1 (5 bases). Sample: peripheral blood. Here the CDR3 DNA reads TGTGCCAGCAGTTATTTGACCAGGGCGGCAGGTGGCTACACCTTC. Protein: CASSYLTRAAGGYTF.